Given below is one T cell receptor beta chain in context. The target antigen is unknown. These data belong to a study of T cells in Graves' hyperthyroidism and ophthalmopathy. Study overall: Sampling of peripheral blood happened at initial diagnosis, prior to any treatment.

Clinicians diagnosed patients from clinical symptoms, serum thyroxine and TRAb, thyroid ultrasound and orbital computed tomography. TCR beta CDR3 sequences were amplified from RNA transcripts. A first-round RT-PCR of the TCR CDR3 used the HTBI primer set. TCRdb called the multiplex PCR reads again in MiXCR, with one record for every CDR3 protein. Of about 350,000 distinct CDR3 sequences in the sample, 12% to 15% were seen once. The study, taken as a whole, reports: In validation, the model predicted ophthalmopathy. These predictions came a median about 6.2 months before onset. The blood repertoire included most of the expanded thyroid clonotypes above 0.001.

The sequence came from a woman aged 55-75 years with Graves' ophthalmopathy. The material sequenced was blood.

CDR3 sequence: CASSPGTSGTNGWNEQFF. The CDR3 DNA reads as TGTGCCAGCAGCCCCGGGACCTCCGGGACCAACGGTTGGAATGAGCAGTTCTTC. The chain has TRBV5-5 and TRBJ2-1; D tentatively fits TRBD1 or TRBD2 (5 bases each). The V and J ends lost 4 bases and 7 bases respectively, with 27 bases between them. The CDR3 runs to 18 residues. CDR1 is SGHKS and CDR2 is YYEKEE in the germline V gene (reference sequence).